The 17 T cell receptor beta chains below were found in one sample sequenced in a study of T cells in Graves' hyperthyroidism and ophthalmopathy. The TCR beta CDR3 regions underwent amplification using RNA transcripts as the source. The primer set for the first-round RT-PCR of the TCR CDR3 was HTBI. One entry per CDR3 protein results from TCRdb running MiXCR on the multiplex PCR reads. The data show approximately 300,000 distinct CDR3 sequences, 15% to 20% seen once. Sequenced material: blood. These receptor sequences come from a woman in her sixties with Graves' ophthalmopathy.

This clonotype was counted ten times or more. The chain has TRBV7-9 and TRBJ1-1; TRBD1 matches 8 bases. The V gene's germline CDR1 is SEHNR and CDR2 FQNEAQ (reference sequence). This CDR3 has 14 amino acids. With 6 bases clipped from V and 3 bases from J, the junction kept 6 bases outside the gene matches. CDR3 amino acids: CASRRTGHDTEAFF. The CDR3 DNA is TGTGCCAGCAGGAGGACAGGGCATGACACTGAAGCTTTCTTT.

V usage is TRBV3-1 and J usage is TRBJ2-5, with 8 bases fitting TRBD2. The CDR3 sequence is 16 residues long. The junction had 9 bases not matched to a gene; V was cut back by 4 bases and J by 2 bases. Germline V gene lookup returns CDR1 LGHDT and CDR2 YNNKEL (reference sequence). CDR3 nucleotide sequence: TGTGCCAGCAGCCTCCGGGCGGGGGGCCGTCAAGAGACCCAGTACTTC. Its translation is CASSLRAGGRQETQYF.

The chain has TRBV25-1 and TRBJ1-2; D perhaps matches TRBD1 (5 bases). The CDR3 contains 16 residues. CDR1 is MGHDK, CDR2 SYGVNS, per germline. Trimming cost V 8 bases and J 8 bases, with 27 bases left between them. The CDR3 sequence is CASDWGGPVPMGGYTF. The CDR3 region has the DNA TGTGCCAGCGACTGGGGCGGCCCCGTCCCGATGGGCGGCTACACCTTC.

This clonotype appeared many times. This chain joins TRBV30 and TRBJ2-7, with D uncertain. Trimming took 4 bases from V and 2 from J, leaving 9 bases between them. Germline V CDR1 and CDR2: GTSNPN, SVGIG (reference sequence). This CDR3 has 12 amino acids. In DNA form, the CDR3 reads TGTGCCTGGAACAGAGATGCCTACGAGCAGTACTTC. Protein sequence: CAWNRDAYEQYF.

This clonotype has just a few counts. The V call is TRBV5-1, the J call TRBJ1-5, with a possible D match to TRBD1 (5 bases). The V gene lost 4 bases and the J gene lost 5 bases, with 10 bases spanning the gap. The CDR3 has 13 residues. In germline, CDR1 is SGHRS, CDR2 YFSETQ. CDR3: CASSGDGDQPQHF. For the CDR3, the DNA is TGCGCCAGCAGCGGGGACGGGGATCAGCCCCAGCATTTT.

This chain links TRBV2 with TRBJ2-7; a possible D gene is TRBD2 (5 bases). Trimming removed 4 bases from V and 0 bases from J, with 19 bases in between. Germline CDR1 SNHLY, CDR2 FYNNEI. The CDR3 spans 17 residues. The DNA for the CDR3 is TGTGCCAGCAGTGTTTTCGGGGTGGGGAAGAGCTCCTACGAGCAGTACTTC. It yields the protein CASSVFGVGKSSYEQYF.

V usage is TRBV20-1 and J usage is TRBJ1-1; 11 positions agree with TRBD1. Germline V gives CDR1 DFQATT, CDR2 SNEGSKA (reference sequence). Trimming at V came to 4 bases and at J to 1 base, leaving 5 bases not matched to a gene. The CDR3 extends over 15 amino acids. CDR3 coding DNA: TGCAGTGCTAAGGACAGGGGGCTTCGGAACACTGAAGCTTTCTTT. Its translation is CSAKDRGLRNTEAFF.

There are a few counts of this clonotype. The V gene is TRBV7-3, the J gene TRBJ2-5, with unresolved D. CDR3 length equals 15 residues. Per the germline V gene, CDR1 is SGHTA and CDR2 is FQGTGA. Trimming removed 0 bases at V and 5 bases at J, with 13 bases between. The CDR3 sequence: CASSLTNGKGETQYF. The CDR3 nucleotides are TGTGCCAGCAGCTTAACGAACGGAAAAGGGGAGACCCAGTACTTC. The variable domain in full, completed from reference TRBV7-3 and TRBJ2-5, reads GAGVSQTPSNKVTEKGKYVELRCDPISGHTALYWYRQSLGQGPEFLIYFQGTGAADDSGLPNDRFFAVRPEGSVSTLKIQRTERGDSAVYLCASSLTNGKGETQYFGPGTRLLVL.

This clonotype appeared a few times. CDR3 in amino acids: CSASKAGDTDTQYF. The CDR3 DNA reads TGCAGTGCTAGTAAAGCGGGTGACACAGATACGCAGTATTTT. The chain joins TRBV20-1 to TRBJ2-3; tentatively, D is TRBD2 (6 bases). Germline CDR1 DFQATT, CDR2 SNEGSKA (reference sequence). Deletions cut 3 bases from V and 2 bases from J, with 12 bases between. The CDR3 has 14 amino acids.

This clonotype was seen only a few times. A much larger clone differs by one base, so this may be a read error. The chain has TRBV7-2 and TRBJ2-5; 10 nucleotides agree with TRBD1. Unmatched junction bases numbered 3, after V lost 1 base and J lost 7 bases. The CDR3 extends over 14 amino acids. The germline gives CDR1 SGHTA, CDR2 FQGNSA. CDR3 sequence: CASSLGTGGRTQYF. The CDR3 DNA sequence: TGTGCCAGCAGCTTAGGGACAGGGGGACGGACCCAGTACTTC.

The chain has TRBV12-3 or TRBV12-4 and TRBJ2-5; D might be TRBD2 (5 bases). The CDR3 consists of 15 residues. The V end was cut by 1 base, the J end by 5 bases, with 14 bases between. Written as DNA, the CDR3 is TGTGCCAGCAGTTTAGTACAAGGACGAGGGGAGACCCAGTACTTC. This encodes CASSLVQGRGETQYF.

J is TRBJ1-5 and V is TRBV28; no firm D call. Germline V gene lookup returns CDR1 MDHEN and CDR2 SYDVKM. V lost 3 bases and J 3 bases, leaving 15 bases between the germline ends. The CDR3 length is 16 residues. The chain's CDR3 is CASSFFSGRYNQPQHF. The CDR3 DNA reads as TGTGCCAGCAGTTTTTTTTCAGGACGGTACAATCAGCCCCAGCATTTT.

This chain connects TRBV19 to TRBJ1-1; 7 bases are shared with TRBD1. CDR3 length: 15 amino acids. CDR1 is LNHDA and CDR2 is SQIVND in the germline V gene (reference sequence). J lost 4 bases, V lost 4 bases, and 9 bases had no gene match. CDR3 loop: CASSNRGWAGTEAFF. The CDR3 nucleotides read TGTGCCAGTAGTAACAGGGGCTGGGCGGGCACTGAAGCTTTCTTT.

This clonotype was seen at least ten times. The chain has TRBV12-5 and TRBJ2-2; D may match TRBD1 or TRBD2 (5 bases each). Trimming removed 8 bases from V and 4 bases from J, with 14 bases in between. The CDR3 sequence is 14 residues long. The V gene's germline CDR1 is LGHNT and CDR2 FRNRAP. CDR3 nucleotides: TGTGCTAGTCGGCCGGGACCCCGCACCGGGGAGCTGTTTTTT. Its translation: CASRPGPRTGELFF.

In this sample, this clonotype turned up many times. J is TRBJ2-3 and V is TRBV20-1; 7 positions agree with TRBD2. The V and J ends lost 6 bases and 6 bases, in that order; junction bases with no gene match: 12. The CDR3 extends over 14 amino acids. The V gene's germline CDR1 is DFQATT and CDR2 SNEGSKA (reference sequence). CDR3 bases: TGCAGTGCCCACCGCGCGGGGGTGTTCGATACGCAGTATTTT. This translates into CSAHRAGVFDTQYF.

This clonotype showed up many times. CDR3 nucleotide sequence: TGTGCCAGCAGCCCCCCAGGGGGCGGGGAGCAGTTCTTC. The encoded protein is CASSPPGGGEQFF. The J gene is TRBJ2-1, the V gene TRBV3-1; the match to TRBD1 covers 8 bases. Germline CDR1 is LGHDT and CDR2 is YNNKEL (reference sequence). The CDR3 is 13 residues long. V gave up 4 bases and J gave up 10 bases; unmatched junction bases: 6.

The chain couples TRBV5-1 to TRBJ2-3, with 10 bases aligning to TRBD2. The CDR3 loop spans 16 amino acids. The V gene's germline CDR1 is SGHRS and CDR2 YFSETQ. The J segment lost 4 bases and the V segment lost 3 bases, leaving 8 bases of the junction unmatched. The CDR3 loop is CASSSLGTSVADTQYF. CDR3 DNA sequence: TGCGCCAGCAGCTCCCTCGGGACTAGCGTAGCAGATACGCAGTATTTT.